One and the same sample provided the 13 T cell receptor beta chains below, sequenced in a study of blood T cell repertoires in COVID-19. Assay used: immunoSEQ multiplex PCR; TCRdb lists only in-frame clones, some missing. The table includes fewer than 250,000 clones, around 83% detected once. Material for sequencing was peripheral blood. Receptors were obtained from a woman aged 45-65 years with acute or convalescent COVID-19.

V usage is TRBV7-2 and J usage is TRBJ1-2, with D uncertain. Germline CDR1 and CDR2: SGHTA and FQGNSA. V was trimmed by 2 bases and J by 5 bases, leaving 15 bases between them. CDR3 size: 15 residues. CDR3 sequence: CASSLNAGPGYGYTF. The DNA of the CDR3 is TGTGCCAGCAGCTTAAATGCCGGCCCCGGGTATGGCTACACCTTC.

The chain is built from TRBV12-5 and TRBJ2-1; 8 nucleotides align to TRBD2. The ends lost 0 bases at V and 4 bases at J; junction bases unmatched: 11. The CDR3 is 18 residues long. Germline V gene data show CDR1 as LGHNT and CDR2 as FRNRAP. The CDR3 sequence: CASGLVWGSGTSYNEQFF. CDR3 sequence (DNA): TGTGCTAGTGGTTTGGTTTGGGGTAGCGGGACCTCATACAATGAGCAGTTCTTC.

The gene calls are TRBV25-1 and TRBJ2-3; D remains unclear. This CDR3 contains 12 residues. Germline loops: CDR1 MGHDK, CDR2 SYGVNS. Trimming shortened V by 2 bases and J by 6 bases, and 6 bases separated the two germline ends. The CDR3 region is CASSEQADTQYF. The CDR3 nucleotides read TGTGCCAGCAGTGAACAGGCGGATACGCAGTATTTT.

The chain joins TRBV29-1 to TRBJ2-1, with TRBD2 as a possible D gene (5 bases). Trimming pared 4 bases from V and 8 bases from J, leaving 18 bases between. The CDR3 extends over 14 amino acids. In germline, CDR1 is SQVTM, CDR2 ANQGSEA. Here the CDR3 reads CSVAGSPRVDEQFF. The CDR3 nucleotides are TGCAGCGTTGCGGGGTCGCCGAGAGTCGATGAGCAGTTCTTC.

The chain is built from TRBV6-5 and TRBJ1-1; TRBD1 matches 12 bases. Per germline, CDR1 MNHEY and CDR2 SVGAGI. The CDR3 contains 14 residues. Trimming took 5 bases from V and 11 from J; bases not matched to a gene: 9. The CDR3 DNA sequence: TGTGCCAGCAGTCCCGGGACAGGGGGCTATCTGGCTTTCTTT. This codes for CASSPGTGGYLAFF.

V and J are TRBV5-8 and TRBJ1-6, with 7 bases aligning to TRBD1. CDR1 is SGHTS and CDR2 is YDEGEE in the germline V gene. Unmatched junction bases numbered 7, after V lost 4 bases and J lost 6 bases. The CDR3 has 15 residues. The CDR3 loop reads CASSGRQGLNSPLHF. The CDR3 DNA reads as TGTGCCAGCAGCGGTCGACAGGGACTTAATTCACCCCTCCACTTT.

This sequence joins TRBV19 and TRBJ1-4; no firm D call. V dropped 3 bases and J dropped 5 bases, with 10 bases sitting between them. Per germline, CDR1 LNHDA and CDR2 SQIVND (reference sequence). This CDR3 comprises 14 residues. The CDR3 region is CASSMRADNEKLFF. The CDR3 DNA follows: TGTGCCAGTAGTATGAGGGCGGACAATGAAAAACTGTTTTTT.

The chain joins TRBV7-8 to TRBJ1-1; D may be TRBD1 (5 bases). V shed 6 bases and J shed 0 bases, with 8 bases lying between them. This CDR3 is 13 amino acids long. Germline CDR1 reads SGHVS; CDR2 reads FQNEAQ. The CDR3 nucleotides are TGTGCCAGCAGAGTCAGGGTGAACACTGAAGCTTTCTTT. Encoded protein: CASRVRVNTEAFF.

This clone has only one observation. The V and J genes are TRBV3-1 (or the pseudogene TRBV3-2) and TRBJ1-1; weak D call: TRBD1 (5 bases). The ends were cut back, 1 base at V and 4 bases at J, with 13 bases in the middle. The CDR3 spans 15 residues. The germline gives CDR1 LGHDT, CDR2 YNNKEL (reference sequence). CDR3 coding DNA: TGTGCCAGCAGCCAAGTATATCAGGGAAGCACTGAAGCTTTCTTT. Translation: CASSQVYQGSTEAFF.

This clone has a count of ten or more. The chain carries TRBV28 and TRBJ2-3; TRBD1 matches at 11 bases. In germline, CDR1 is MDHEN, CDR2 SYDVKM. The CDR3 is made up of 16 amino acids. The V and J ends lost 7 bases and 3 bases, in that order; junction bases with no gene match: 9. Here the CDR3 DNA reads TGTGCCAGCACCTATTCCGGGACAGGGGGGACAGATACGCAGTATTTT. The encoded protein is CASTYSGTGGTDTQYF.

The V call is TRBV7-3, the J call TRBJ1-4, with D possibly matching TRBD1 (6 bases). The ends were cut back, 11 bases at V and 7 bases at J, with 17 bases in the middle. This CDR3 comprises 13 residues. Germline V gives CDR1 SGHTA, CDR2 FQGTGA. CDR3 sequence reads: CALEGELGEKLFF. In nucleotides, the CDR3 is TGTGCCTTAGAGGGGGAGTTGGGTGAAAAACTGTTTTTT. Drawing the rest from reference TRBV7-3 and TRBJ1-4, the complete variable domain is GAGVSQTPSNKVTEKGKYVELRCDPISGHTALYWYRQSLGQGPEFLIYFQGTGAADDSGLPNDRFFAVRPEGSVSTLKIQRTERGDSAVYLCALEGELGEKLFFGSGTQLSVL.

This chain uses TRBV15 with TRBJ2-5, with a tentative D call TRBD1 (6 bases). The CDR3 runs 16 residues. V gave up 5 bases and J gave up 1 base, with 17 bases separating them. The V gene's germline CDR1 is LNHNV and CDR2 YYDKDF (reference sequence). The CDR3 loop is CATSSYVGTSQETQYF. The CDR3 coding sequence is TGTGCCACCAGCTCCTACGTCGGGACAAGCCAAGAGACCCAGTACTTC.

The CDR3 sequence is CASSFPLSGRSYNEQFF. CDR3 nucleotides: TGTGCCAGCAGCTTCCCCCTTAGCGGGAGGTCCTACAATGAGCAGTTCTTC. The rearrangement links TRBV7-9 to TRBJ2-1, with TRBD2 matching over 10 bases. V gave up 3 bases and J gave up 1 base; unmatched junction bases: 6. There are 17 residues in the CDR3. CDR1 SEHNR and CDR2 FQNEAQ come from the germline V gene (reference sequence).